This section outlines one T cell receptor (beta chain) sequence together with its context. As yet, its antigen is unknown. The sample belongs to a study of identical twins. Study outcomes and limitations: Less excess twin sharing appeared in beta out-of-frame sequences. Analyses of zero insertions could be partly confounded by invariant MAIT and iNKT cells. Insertion counts were lower in abundant cord blood beta clonotypes, a trend that memory repertoires did not show.

Each CDR3 protein gets one entry after TCRdb re-called the 5' RACE reads with MiXCR. The sample carries a few hundred thousand distinct CDR3 sequences, roughly 15% recorded once. The germline CDR1 and CDR2 sequences are LNHDA and SQIVND (reference sequence). V dropped 5 bases and J dropped 9; count of bases not matched to a gene: 6. The CDR3 runs 14 residues. This sample was also put to use in a study of yellow fever vaccine responses in identical twins.

This clonotype originated in a woman younger than 35 in good health. The chain links TRBV19 to TRBJ1-6, with TRBD1 matching over 8 bases. Sequenced: CD4+ T cells sorted from blood. The CDR3, as DNA: TGTGCCAGTAGTTCCCAGGGGGCTGGTTCACCCCTCCACTTT. It yields the protein CASSSQGAGSPLHF. Based on the CDR3 plus reference TRBV19 and TRBJ1-6, the full variable domain is DGGITQSPKYLFRKEGQNVTLSCEQNLNHDAMYWYRQDPGQGLRLIYYSQIVNDFQKGDIAEGYSVSREKKESFPLTVTSAQKNPTAFYLCASSSQGAGSPLHFGNGTRLTVT.